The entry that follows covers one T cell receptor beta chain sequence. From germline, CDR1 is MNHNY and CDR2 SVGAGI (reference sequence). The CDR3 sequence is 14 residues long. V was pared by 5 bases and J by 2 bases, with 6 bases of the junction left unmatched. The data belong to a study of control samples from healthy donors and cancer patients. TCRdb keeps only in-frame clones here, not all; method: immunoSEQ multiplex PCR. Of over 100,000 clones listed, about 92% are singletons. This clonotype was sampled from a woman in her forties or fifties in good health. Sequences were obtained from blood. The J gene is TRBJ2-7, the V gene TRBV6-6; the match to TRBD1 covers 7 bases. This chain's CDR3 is CASSHTGQTYEQYF. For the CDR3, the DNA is TGTGCCAGCAGTCACACGGGACAGACCTACGAGCAGTACTTC.